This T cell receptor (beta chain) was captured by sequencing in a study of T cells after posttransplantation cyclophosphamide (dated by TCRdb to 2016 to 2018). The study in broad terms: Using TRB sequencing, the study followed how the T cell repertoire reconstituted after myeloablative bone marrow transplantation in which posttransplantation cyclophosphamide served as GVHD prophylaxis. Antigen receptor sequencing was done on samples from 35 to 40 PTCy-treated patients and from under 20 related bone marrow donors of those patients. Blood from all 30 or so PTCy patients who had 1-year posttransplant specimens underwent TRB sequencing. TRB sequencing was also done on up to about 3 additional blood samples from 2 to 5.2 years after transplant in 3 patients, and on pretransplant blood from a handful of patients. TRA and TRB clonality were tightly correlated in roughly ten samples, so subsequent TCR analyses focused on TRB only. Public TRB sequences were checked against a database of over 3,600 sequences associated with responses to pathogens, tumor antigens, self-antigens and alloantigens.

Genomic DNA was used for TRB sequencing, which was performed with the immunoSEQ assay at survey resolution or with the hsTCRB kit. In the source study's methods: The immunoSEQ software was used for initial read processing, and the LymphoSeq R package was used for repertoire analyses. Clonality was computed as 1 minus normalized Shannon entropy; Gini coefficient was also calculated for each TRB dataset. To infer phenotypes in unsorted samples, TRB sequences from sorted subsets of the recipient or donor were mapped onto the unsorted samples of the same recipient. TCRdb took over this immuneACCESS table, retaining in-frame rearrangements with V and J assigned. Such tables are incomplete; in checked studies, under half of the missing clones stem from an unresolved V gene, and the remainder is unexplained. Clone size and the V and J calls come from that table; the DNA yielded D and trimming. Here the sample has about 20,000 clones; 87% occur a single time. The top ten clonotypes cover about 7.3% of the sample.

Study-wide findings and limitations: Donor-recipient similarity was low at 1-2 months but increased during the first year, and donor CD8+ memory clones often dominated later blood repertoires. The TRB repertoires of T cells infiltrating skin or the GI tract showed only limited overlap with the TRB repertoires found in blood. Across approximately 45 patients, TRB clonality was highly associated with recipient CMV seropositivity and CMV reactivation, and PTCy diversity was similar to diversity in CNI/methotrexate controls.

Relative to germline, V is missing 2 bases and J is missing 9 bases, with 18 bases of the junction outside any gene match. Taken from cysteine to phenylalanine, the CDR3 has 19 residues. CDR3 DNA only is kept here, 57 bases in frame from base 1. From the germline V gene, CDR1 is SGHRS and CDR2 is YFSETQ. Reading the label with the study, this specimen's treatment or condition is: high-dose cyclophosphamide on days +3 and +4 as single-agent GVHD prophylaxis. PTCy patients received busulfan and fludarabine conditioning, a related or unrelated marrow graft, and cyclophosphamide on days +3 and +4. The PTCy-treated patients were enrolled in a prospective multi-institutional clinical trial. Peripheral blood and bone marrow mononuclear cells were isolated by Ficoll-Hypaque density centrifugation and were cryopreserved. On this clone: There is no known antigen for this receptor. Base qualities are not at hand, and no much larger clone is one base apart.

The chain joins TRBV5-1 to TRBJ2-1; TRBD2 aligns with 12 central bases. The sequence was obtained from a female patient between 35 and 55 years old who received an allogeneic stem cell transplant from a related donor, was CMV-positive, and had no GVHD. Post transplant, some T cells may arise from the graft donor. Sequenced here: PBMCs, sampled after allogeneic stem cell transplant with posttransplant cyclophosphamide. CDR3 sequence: CASSFGALRTSGKQSEQFF. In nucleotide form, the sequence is TGCGCCAGCAGCTTCGGCGCCCTAAGGACTAGCGGGAAGCAGAGTGAGCAGTTCTTC.